The 15 T cell receptor beta chains below come from one sample, sequenced in a study of cytomegalovirus exposure and HLA in healthy donors. With 60 Vbeta and 13 Jbeta primers, the PCR was carried out. Repertoires were generated with immunoSEQ multiplex PCR, while TCRdb's copy carries only in-frame clones and drops some. The sample totals about 48,000 clones; its top ten clones hold around 5.6%. Sample: PBMCs. The origin of the receptors is a male donor in good health and CMV-seropositive.

The chain links TRBV6-5 to TRBJ2-5; 8 bases are a match to TRBD1. The V gene end was trimmed by 7 bases and the J gene end by 0 bases; junction bases not matched to a gene: 7. This CDR3 has 15 amino acids. The germline V gene encodes CDR1 MNHEY and CDR2 SVGAGI. CDR3 sequence: CASNPMTGDQETQYF. DNA for the CDR3: TGTGCCAGCAACCCGATGACAGGGGACCAAGAGACCCAGTACTTC.

The chain couples TRBV7-6 to TRBJ2-7, with a possible D match to TRBD1 (5 bases). This CDR3 region has 14 residues. CDR1 and CDR2 (germline): SGHVS, FNYEAQ. V was trimmed by 4 bases and J by 7 bases, leaving 17 bases between them. As DNA, the CDR3 is TGTGCCAGCAGCTCTGTGGACACCCTTGGGGAGCAGTACTTC. As protein: CASSSVDTLGEQYF.

The gene calls are TRBV11-3 and TRBJ1-2, with 9 bases aligning to TRBD1. This CDR3 is built from 16 residues. Germline-derived CDR1 and CDR2 are SGHNT and YENEEA. After removal of 5 bases from V and 13 bases from J, the junction contained 20 bases not matched to a gene. CDR3 protein: CASSKNLRPGTGSGTF. CDR3 nucleotides: TGTGCCAGCAGCAAGAACCTCCGTCCCGGGACAGGGAGCGGCACCTTC. The complete variable domain, with remaining parts taken from reference TRBV11-3 and TRBJ1-2, reads EAGVVQSPRYKIIEKKQPVAFWCNPISGHNTLYWYLQNLGQGPELLIRYENEEAVDDSQLPKDRFSAERLKGVDSTLKIQPAELGDSAVYLCASSKNLRPGTGSGTFGSGTRLTVV.

This chain joins TRBV28 and TRBJ1-6; D uncertain. The CDR3 consists of 13 residues. Trimming left V 2 bases short and J 4 bases short, with 3 bases between. CDR1 and CDR2 from the germline V gene are MDHEN and SYDVKM. The CDR3 nucleotides are TGTGCCAGCAGTTTACAGTATAATTCACCCCTCCACTTT. Translated: CASSLQYNSPLHF.

The rearrangement uses TRBV19 and TRBJ1-2; 8 bases are a match to TRBD1. The CDR3 runs to 13 residues. CDR1 LNHDA and CDR2 SQIVND come from the germline V gene (reference sequence). The V gene end was trimmed by 5 bases and the J gene end by 4 bases; junction bases not matched to a gene: 3. Here the CDR3 reads CASSVGTGYGYTF. In DNA, the CDR3 is TGTGCCAGTAGTGTAGGGACAGGCTATGGCTACACCTTC.

This sequence joins TRBV7-9 and TRBJ2-1; perhaps TRBD2 as D (6 bases). The CDR3 loop spans 15 amino acids. Germline CDR1 and CDR2: SEHNR and FQNEAQ (reference sequence). V was trimmed by 3 bases and J by 4 bases, leaving 13 bases between them. This CDR3 is CASSFGEVGYNEQFF. DNA for the CDR3: TGTGCCAGCAGCTTTGGGGAGGTTGGTTACAATGAGCAGTTCTTC.

The chain combines TRBV6-1 with TRBJ2-6; D remains unclear. Germline V gives CDR1 MNHNS, CDR2 SASEGT. Trimming shortened V by 2 bases and J by 0 bases, and 14 bases separated the two germline ends. CDR3 length equals 18 residues. CDR3 sequence (DNA): TGTGCCAGCAGTGAAAGTTTAGCCGGTCTCTCTGGGGCCAACGTCCTGACTTTC. Protein: CASSESLAGLSGANVLTF.

The chain couples TRBV7-9 to TRBJ2-7, with D hard to call. V lost 3 bases and J 6 bases, leaving 6 bases between the germline ends. This CDR3 has 11 residues. Germline V gene lookup returns CDR1 SEHNR and CDR2 FQNEAQ (reference sequence). CDR3 amino acids: CASSLGIEQYF. CDR3 sequence (DNA): TGTGCCAGCAGCTTGGGCATCGAGCAGTACTTC.

The chain is built from TRBV7-3 and TRBJ1-2, with 8 bases identical to TRBD1. Trimming took 5 bases from V and 7 from J; bases not matched to a gene: 9. The germline gives CDR1 SGHTA, CDR2 FQGTGA. The CDR3 totals 14 residues. The CDR3 DNA reads TGTGCCAGCAGCCGGACAGGGATAGGCGGTGGCTACACCTTC. Translating it yields CASSRTGIGGGYTF.

The V gene is TRBV5-5, the J gene TRBJ2-7; D remains unclear. Trimming left V 0 bases short and J 0 bases short, with 13 bases between. The CDR3 is made up of 16 amino acids. In germline, CDR1 is SGHKS, CDR2 YYEKEE (reference sequence). CDR3 protein: CASSLVVPRSSYEQYF. In DNA form, the CDR3 reads TGTGCCAGCAGCTTGGTCGTGCCGCGGAGCTCCTACGAGCAGTACTTC.

The genes are TRBV6-5 and TRBJ1-1; D is ambiguous. Per the germline V gene, CDR1 is MNHEY and CDR2 is SVGAGI. The V and J ends lost 5 bases and 4 bases respectively, with 11 bases between them. The CDR3 has 13 amino acids. CDR3 protein: CASSRREVTEAFF. Written as DNA, the CDR3 is TGTGCCAGCAGTCGACGGGAAGTCACTGAAGCTTTCTTT.

The rearrangement joins TRBV11-3 to TRBJ2-1; the D is unclear. This CDR3 spans 17 amino acids. Per the germline V gene, CDR1 is SGHNT and CDR2 is YENEEA. The V gene lost 2 bases and the J gene lost 5 bases, with 19 bases spanning the gap. CDR3 sequence reads: CASSLPERGAPHNEQFF. In DNA form, the CDR3 reads TGTGCCAGCAGCTTACCGGAGAGAGGTGCGCCCCACAATGAGCAGTTCTTC. Together with reference TRBV11-3 and TRBJ2-1, the CDR3 gives the full variable domain: EAGVVQSPRYKIIEKKQPVAFWCNPISGHNTLYWYLQNLGQGPELLIRYENEEAVDDSQLPKDRFSAERLKGVDSTLKIQPAELGDSAVYLCASSLPERGAPHNEQFFGPGTRLTVL.

J is TRBJ2-6 and V is TRBV6-1; perhaps TRBD2 as D (5 bases). V gave up 2 bases and J gave up 2 bases, with 10 bases separating them. In germline, CDR1 is MNHNS, CDR2 SASEGT. The CDR3 covers 16 residues. As DNA, the CDR3 is TGTGCCAGCAGTGAAAGGAGGTTCACTGGGGCCAACGTCCTGACTTTC. Its translation is CASSERRFTGANVLTF.

The chain uses TRBV7-2 and TRBJ1-1; 10 positions match TRBD1. The trim removed 1 base at V and 4 bases at J, leaving 3 bases unmatched. The germline CDR1 and CDR2 sequences are SGHTA and FQGNSA. CDR3 length: 15 amino acids. In nucleotides, the CDR3 is TGTGCCAGCAGCTTAGGGACAGGGGGGATCACTGAAGCTTTCTTT. Translated: CASSLGTGGITEAFF.

The J gene is TRBJ2-7, the V gene TRBV28; the match to TRBD1 covers 9 bases. V trimming: 3 bases; J trimming: 3 bases; junction bases outside the gene matches: 0. Germline values: CDR1 MDHEN, CDR2 SYDVKM. The CDR3 length is 13 residues. Here the CDR3 reads CASSLGQGYEQYF. CDR3 bases: TGTGCCAGCAGTTTGGGACAGGGCTACGAGCAGTACTTC.